The rows below give T cell receptor beta chains drawn from one sample of a study of blood T cells in healthy people across ages. TCRdb analysed the 5' RACE reads with MiXCR anew, one entry per CDR3 protein. The sample lists approximately 2,000,000 distinct CDR3 sequences, more than 35% occurring once. Sequencing used blood. These receptors were taken from a human donor in good health. The CDR3 runs from the conserved cysteine through the conserved F or W. Fields, in order: clone size, J gene, D gene, V gene, CDR3 DNA, CDR3 protein. The D gene is left open where the match is weak. Clone size is given for some rows only: seen once, a few or many times, or a class if the clone is expanded.

abundance: NA; j_gene: TRBJ1-2; d_gene: TRBD1; v_gene: TRBV12-3/TRBV12-4; CDR3nt: TGTGCCAGCAACAAACAGGGGGCTCAGTATGGCTACACCTTC; CDR3aa: CASNKQGAQYGYTF
abundance: NA; j_gene: TRBJ1-2; d_gene: TRBD1; v_gene: TRBV5-1; CDR3nt: TGCGCCAGCAGCTTCAAAACGGGACAGGGCTCTAACCCTAACTATGGCTACACCTTC; CDR3aa: CASSFKTGQGSNPNYGYTF
abundance: NA; j_gene: TRBJ1-2; d_gene: NA; v_gene: TRBV29-1; CDR3nt: TGCAGCGTTGTGGCCAGGAAAGGCTACACCTTC; CDR3aa: CSVVARKGYTF
abundance: once; j_gene: TRBJ2-3; d_gene: NA; v_gene: TRBV12-3/TRBV12-4; CDR3nt: TGTGCCAGCAGTTTAAACGGAGGGAGAGCAGATACGCAGTATTTT; CDR3aa: CASSLNGGRADTQYF
abundance: NA; j_gene: TRBJ2-7; d_gene: NA; v_gene: TRBV4-1; CDR3nt: TGCGCCAGCAGCCCGGCGGGGGACATTTGGACCGAGCGGTACTTC; CDR3aa: CASSPAGDIWTERYF
abundance: few; j_gene: TRBJ2-7; d_gene: NA; v_gene: TRBV6-6; CDR3nt: TGTGCCAGCAGTTACTTGGCGGGACAGATCTACGAGCAGTACTTC; CDR3aa: CASSYLAGQIYEQYF
abundance: few; j_gene: TRBJ1-2; d_gene: NA; v_gene: TRBV12-3/TRBV12-4; CDR3nt: TGTGCCAGCAGTTTAATGGACTTTGGGATCAACTATGGCTACACCTTC; CDR3aa: CASSLMDFGINYGYTF
abundance: NA; j_gene: TRBJ1-2; d_gene: TRBD1; v_gene: TRBV27; CDR3nt: TGTGCCAGCAGCCCTACCGACAGGGAGGTCTATGGCTACACCTTC; CDR3aa: CASSPTDREVYGYTF
abundance: NA; j_gene: TRBJ2-3; d_gene: NA; v_gene: TRBV5-4; CDR3nt: TGTGCCAGCAGCTTCAGTCAGCAACCCGATACGCAGTATTTT; CDR3aa: CASSFSQQPDTQYF
abundance: NA; j_gene: TRBJ1-5; d_gene: NA; v_gene: TRBV18; CDR3nt: TGTGCCAGCTCACCGACAACGTGGGAGCCCCAGCATTTT; CDR3aa: CASSPTTWEPQHF
abundance: NA; j_gene: TRBJ2-7; d_gene: NA; v_gene: TRBV20-1; CDR3nt: TGCAGTGCTAGCTACGGGGGACACTACGAGCAGTACTTC; CDR3aa: CSASYGGHYEQYF
abundance: few; j_gene: TRBJ1-3; d_gene: NA; v_gene: TRBV12-5; CDR3nt: TGTGCTAGTGGGGACGATGGAAACACCATATATTTT; CDR3aa: CASGDDGNTIYF
abundance: NA; j_gene: TRBJ2-1; d_gene: TRBD2; v_gene: TRBV6-5; CDR3nt: TGTGCCAGCAGTTACAATGGCGGGGAGGGATTAGAGCAGTTCTTC; CDR3aa: CASSYNGGEGLEQFF
abundance: NA; j_gene: TRBJ1-4; d_gene: TRBD1; v_gene: TRBV27; CDR3nt: TGTGCCAGCAGTTCCTTCTACAGGGGGCGGGTAGAAAAACTGTTTTTT; CDR3aa: CASSSFYRGRVEKLFF
abundance: NA; j_gene: TRBJ2-1; d_gene: NA; v_gene: TRBV29-1; CDR3nt: TGCAGCGGCCTAAGGGGCAATGAGCAGTTCTTC; CDR3aa: CSGLRGNEQFF
abundance: NA; j_gene: TRBJ1-2; d_gene: NA; v_gene: TRBV6-5; CDR3nt: TGTGCCAGCAGTTACTTATCGAGGGGATCGGGCTACACCTTC; CDR3aa: CASSYLSRGSGYTF
abundance: once; j_gene: TRBJ2-1; d_gene: TRBD2; v_gene: TRBV7-2; CDR3nt: TGTACCAGCAGCTTACCGCTAGCGGGGATGGGTGAGCAGTTCTTC; CDR3aa: CTSSLPLAGMGEQFF
abundance: NA; j_gene: TRBJ2-5; d_gene: NA; v_gene: TRBV10-3; CDR3nt: TGTGCCATCAGTACAGGGTGGGAGACCCAGTACTTC; CDR3aa: CAISTGWETQYF
abundance: NA; j_gene: TRBJ2-7; d_gene: NA; v_gene: TRBV25-1; CDR3nt: TGTGCCAGCAGTGAATCTCCAGGGGGGGATAAGTACGCCTACGAGCAGTACTTC; CDR3aa: CASSESPGGDKYAYEQYF
abundance: NA; j_gene: TRBJ2-1; d_gene: NA; v_gene: TRBV12-3/TRBV12-4; CDR3nt: TGTGCCAGCAGTTTGGGGCTAGATGGCTACAATGAGCAGTTCTTC; CDR3aa: CASSLGLDGYNEQFF
abundance: NA; j_gene: TRBJ1-1; d_gene: NA; v_gene: TRBV6-2/TRBV6-3; CDR3nt: TGTGCCAGCAGTTACGCCCCAGGGAACACTGAAGCTTTCTTT; CDR3aa: CASSYAPGNTEAFF
abundance: few; j_gene: TRBJ2-7; d_gene: NA; v_gene: TRBV5-1; CDR3nt: TGCGCCAGCAGCCCACCGCGGCTAGAGGGGAGCGAGCAGTACTTC; CDR3aa: CASSPPRLEGSEQYF
abundance: once; j_gene: TRBJ1-1; d_gene: NA; v_gene: TRBV7-9; CDR3nt: TGTGCCAGCAGCTCCCAGAAAGGCGGCACTGAAGCTTTCTTT; CDR3aa: CASSSQKGGTEAFF
abundance: few; j_gene: TRBJ2-1; d_gene: TRBD2; v_gene: TRBV5-6; CDR3nt: TGTGCCAGCAGCTTCCTAGCGGAGAATGAGCAGTTCTTC; CDR3aa: CASSFLAENEQFF
abundance: many; j_gene: TRBJ2-1; d_gene: TRBD1; v_gene: TRBV20-1; CDR3nt: TGCAGTGCCCGGGACAGTCCCTACAATGAGCAGTTCTTC; CDR3aa: CSARDSPYNEQFF
abundance: NA; j_gene: TRBJ1-5; d_gene: TRBD1; v_gene: TRBV7-2; CDR3nt: TGTGCCAGCAGTCAAGGCTCGGGACAGAATCAGCCCCAGCATTTT; CDR3aa: CASSQGSGQNQPQHF
abundance: NA; j_gene: TRBJ2-4; d_gene: TRBD2; v_gene: TRBV10-3; CDR3nt: TGTGCCATCAGTGACGGCGGGGGGGCCAAAAACATTCAGTACTTC; CDR3aa: CAISDGGGAKNIQYF
abundance: few; j_gene: TRBJ1-5; d_gene: TRBD1; v_gene: TRBV24-1; CDR3nt: TGTGCCACCAGTGACTCCGGGACAGGGAGGCAGCCCCAGCATTTT; CDR3aa: CATSDSGTGRQPQHF
abundance: few; j_gene: TRBJ2-3; d_gene: NA; v_gene: TRBV12-3/TRBV12-4; CDR3nt: TGTGCCAGCAGTCCTATGGAGGGCGGTAGGGATACGCAGTATTTT; CDR3aa: CASSPMEGGRDTQYF
abundance: few; j_gene: TRBJ2-3; d_gene: NA; v_gene: TRBV7-6; CDR3nt: TGTGCCAGCGTCCCTATCGGGGCGAGCACAGATACGCAGTATTTT; CDR3aa: CASVPIGASTDTQYF
abundance: few; j_gene: TRBJ2-4; d_gene: TRBD1; v_gene: TRBV7-9; CDR3nt: TGTGCCAGCAGCCTCCAGGGGACAGGGGAGACCATAGCCGAAAACATTCAGTACTTC; CDR3aa: CASSLQGTGETIAENIQYF
abundance: NA; j_gene: TRBJ1-1; d_gene: NA; v_gene: TRBV9; CDR3nt: TGTGCCAGCAGCTCGGGCGGGGGGTGGAACACTGAAGCTTTCTTT; CDR3aa: CASSSGGGWNTEAFF
abundance: few; j_gene: TRBJ2-7; d_gene: NA; v_gene: TRBV10-3; CDR3nt: TGTGCCATCGGGGATTTGGGGGAGCAGTACTTC; CDR3aa: CAIGDLGEQYF
abundance: few; j_gene: TRBJ2-7; d_gene: TRBD1; v_gene: TRBV20-1; CDR3nt: TGCAGTGCTAGAGACCCCGGGACAGGGAACTACGAGCAGTACTTC; CDR3aa: CSARDPGTGNYEQYF
abundance: NA; j_gene: TRBJ2-7; d_gene: NA; v_gene: TRBV5-1; CDR3nt: TGCGCCAGCGCCTTGGGTGCAGGGAGGTACGAGCAGTACTTC; CDR3aa: CASALGAGRYEQYF
abundance: NA; j_gene: TRBJ2-7; d_gene: TRBD2; v_gene: TRBV12-5; CDR3nt: TGTGCTAGTGGTTTCTCTCCCCTTTTGGCTAGCGGGGGGCCGAGCTCCTACGAGCAGTACTTC; CDR3aa: CASGFSPLLASGGPSSYEQYF
abundance: few; j_gene: TRBJ2-2; d_gene: NA; v_gene: TRBV6-6; CDR3nt: TGTGCCAGCAGTTATAGTTTGTTAACCGGGGAGCTGTTTTTT; CDR3aa: CASSYSLLTGELFF
abundance: few; j_gene: TRBJ2-1; d_gene: TRBD2; v_gene: TRBV2; CDR3nt: TGTGCGTATGAGCGGGCTAGCGGGAGATACAATGAGCAGTTCTTC; CDR3aa: CAYERASGRYNEQFF
abundance: NA; j_gene: TRBJ2-5; d_gene: NA; v_gene: TRBV4-3; CDR3nt: TGCGCCAGCAGCCAAGATCAAGGGGAGTACCAAGAGACCCAGTACTTC; CDR3aa: CASSQDQGEYQETQYF
abundance: NA; j_gene: TRBJ1-2; d_gene: NA; v_gene: TRBV4-3; CDR3nt: TGCGCCAGCAGCCGCAGTCCTCCGGATGGCTACACCTTC; CDR3aa: CASSRSPPDGYTF
abundance: NA; j_gene: TRBJ2-1; d_gene: TRBD1; v_gene: TRBV6-5; CDR3nt: TGTGCCAGCAGAATACAGGGGGCAAGTTACAATGAGCAGTTCTTC; CDR3aa: CASRIQGASYNEQFF
abundance: NA; j_gene: TRBJ2-3; d_gene: TRBD2; v_gene: TRBV15; CDR3nt: TGTGCCACCAGCAGGCCCCGGACTAGCGATCAGGCAGATACGCAGTATTTT; CDR3aa: CATSRPRTSDQADTQYF
abundance: NA; j_gene: TRBJ2-3; d_gene: NA; v_gene: TRBV20-1; CDR3nt: TGCAGTGCGATGGGAGCTCGGGGACCCACAGATACGCAGTATTTT; CDR3aa: CSAMGARGPTDTQYF
abundance: NA; j_gene: TRBJ2-1; d_gene: NA; v_gene: TRBV5-6; CDR3nt: TGTGCCAGCAGCTTCCTCGGGGGGCAAAATGAGCAGTTCTTC; CDR3aa: CASSFLGGQNEQFF
abundance: NA; j_gene: TRBJ2-3; d_gene: TRBD1; v_gene: TRBV11-2; CDR3nt: TGTGCCAGCAGCCTACAGGGGCGAAGGACAGATACGCAGTATTTT; CDR3aa: CASSLQGRRTDTQYF
abundance: NA; j_gene: TRBJ2-3; d_gene: NA; v_gene: TRBV5-1; CDR3nt: TGCGCCAGCTCCCGGGACTCCCAGTTGGAGCAGTATTTT; CDR3aa: CASSRDSQLEQYF
abundance: NA; j_gene: TRBJ2-7; d_gene: NA; v_gene: TRBV27; CDR3nt: TGTGCCAGCAGTTCGCTAGCGCAGAGCTCCTACGAGCAGTACTTC; CDR3aa: CASSSLAQSSYEQYF
abundance: NA; j_gene: TRBJ2-1; d_gene: NA; v_gene: TRBV3-1; CDR3nt: TGTGCCAGTGCGTGGGGGGGCGTTCGGTATGAGCAGTTCTTC; CDR3aa: CASAWGGVRYEQFF
abundance: NA; j_gene: TRBJ1-1; d_gene: NA; v_gene: TRBV7-2; CDR3nt: TGTGCCAGCAGCTTAGTAGGAGGGATTTACACTGAAGCTTTCTTT; CDR3aa: CASSLVGGIYTEAFF
abundance: NA; j_gene: TRBJ2-2; d_gene: TRBD2; v_gene: TRBV12-3/TRBV12-4; CDR3nt: TGTGCCAGCATCCCCGGACTAGTTTGGACCGGGGAGCTGTTTTTT; CDR3aa: CASIPGLVWTGELFF